The 18 T cell receptor beta chains below were found in one sample sequenced in a study of regulatory T cells in long-lasting Graves disease. In building TCR beta libraries, iRepertoire HTBI primers were used together with Arm-PCR of CDR3 regions. Each CDR3 protein gets one entry after TCRdb re-called the multiplex PCR reads with MiXCR. There are about 560,000 distinct CDR3 sequences in the sample; approximately 16% occur only once, and around 12% lies in the top ten. Time point defined: newly diagnosed GD, antithyroid drugs for less than 3 months. RNA isolated from PBMCs was used to make the TCR library. This sample also appeared in a second study, on T cells in Graves' hyperthyroidism and ophthalmopathy.

Specimen: peripheral blood mononuclear cells (PBMCs), collected at new diagnosis, from a patient treated with antithyroid drugs. These receptor sequences come from a man younger than 35 with Graves disease.

This clonotype was seen many times. The rearrangement joins TRBV28 to TRBJ2-1; D remains unclear. With 3 bases removed from V and 3 bases from J, the gap between germline ends came to 6 bases. Germline V gene sequence: CDR1 MDHEN, CDR2 SYDVKM. This CDR3 has 13 residues. The CDR3 DNA sequence: TGTGCCAGCAGTTTTTGGGACTACAATGAGCAGTTCTTC. Encoded protein: CASSFWDYNEQFF.

Concerning this clonotype itself: At one end, the junction sequence differs from germline, possibly due to a read error. This chain uses TRBV4-1 with TRBJ2-5, with D tentatively TRBD2 (6 bases). This CDR3 is built from 14 residues. Per the germline V gene, CDR1 is MGHRA and CDR2 is YSYEKL. CDR3 protein: CASSARDSQETRYF. CDR3 nucleotides: TGCGCCAGCAGCGCCCGGGACTCCCAAGAGACCCGGTACTTC.

This clonotype was counted ten times or more. CDR3 sequence (DNA): TGTGCCAGCAGTGAGGCGCGCAGGGGGGATTCACCCCTCCACTTT. This sequence encodes CASSEARRGDSPLHF. J is TRBJ1-6 and V is TRBV2; the match to TRBD1 covers 7 bases. V lost 3 bases, J lost 8 bases, and 7 bases stayed unmatched. The germline CDR1 and CDR2 sequences are SNHLY and FYNNEI. This CDR3 region has 15 residues. Combining the CDR3 with reference TRBV2 and TRBJ1-6 gives the whole variable domain EPEVTQTPSHQVTQMGQEVILRCVPISNHLYFYWYRQILGQKVEFLVSFYNNEISEKSEIFDDQFSVERPDGSNFTLKIRSTKLEDSAMYFCASSEARRGDSPLHFGNGTRLTVT.

The sample holds many counts of this clonotype. J is TRBJ1-4 and V is TRBV20-1; TRBD1 aligns across 9 bases. The CDR3 contains 14 residues. With V trimmed by 1 base and J by 5 bases, 2 bases remained unmatched. Germline CDR1 and CDR2: DFQATT and SNEGSKA (reference sequence). CDR3 sequence (DNA): TGCAGTGCTAGAGGAGACAGGGGGAATGAAAAACTGTTTTTT. It specifies CSARGDRGNEKLFF.

The chain recombines TRBV28 with TRBJ2-5; the match to TRBD2 covers 11 bases. Germline assignment: CDR1 MDHEN and CDR2 SYDVKM. This CDR3 has 19 amino acids. J was trimmed by 3 bases and V by 4 bases; bases with no gene match: 16. The CDR3 spells CASSYFNLAGGQLKETQYF. In DNA, the CDR3 is TGTGCCAGCAGTTATTTCAACCTAGCGGGAGGCCAACTTAAAGAGACCCAGTACTTC. Looking up the rest from reference TRBV28 and TRBJ2-5 gives the full variable domain: DVKVTQSSRYLVKRTGEKVFLECVQDMDHENMFWYRQDPGLGLRLIYFSYDVKMKEKGDIPEGYSVSREKKERFSLILESASTNQTSMYLCASSYFNLAGGQLKETQYFGPGTRLLVL.

This clonotype was counted only a few times. The V and J genes are TRBV30 and TRBJ1-3, with D hard to call. The germline V gene encodes CDR1 GTSNPN and CDR2 SVGIG (reference sequence). V was clipped by 1 base and J by 4 bases, with 11 bases between them. This CDR3 spans 14 amino acids. The CDR3 nucleotides read TGTGCCTGGAGTGGTATTTCCGGGGGAAACACCATATATTTT. Protein: CAWSGISGGNTIYF.

This clonotype showed up just a few times. The chain combines TRBV3-1 with TRBJ1-3, with no clear D. V was cut by 1 base and J by 0 bases, with 10 bases left in between. This CDR3 comprises 16 residues. Germline V lookup: CDR1 LGHDT, CDR2 YNNKEL (reference sequence). Here the CDR3 reads CASSQADRPSGNTIYF. The CDR3 coding sequence is TGTGCCAGCAGCCAAGCGGACCGCCCCTCTGGAAACACCATATATTTT.

This clonotype was counted only a few times. The chain employs TRBV20-1 and TRBJ2-1; 10 bases map to TRBD1. The V segment lost 1 base and the J segment 8 bases; nucleotides outside the gene matches: 14. The CDR3 loop spans 17 amino acids. CDR1 and CDR2 from the germline V gene are DFQATT and SNEGSKA (reference sequence). The CDR3 sequence: CSARAIVGQGVVDEQFF. The CDR3 DNA reads as TGCAGTGCTAGAGCAATCGTAGGACAGGGGGTTGTGGATGAGCAGTTCTTC.

This clonotype came up a few times. The chain joins TRBV4-1 to TRBJ1-1; maybe TRBD1 (5 bases). The CDR3 loop spans 13 amino acids. CDR1 and CDR2 (germline): MGHRA, YSYEKL. Deletions cut 5 bases from V and 7 bases from J, with 14 bases between. Here the CDR3 DNA reads TGCGCCAGCAGCGCCCGCGAGGGGCGTGAAGCTTTCTTT. This gives the protein CASSAREGREAFF.

V usage is TRBV7-2 and J usage is TRBJ2-7; 8 nucleotides align to TRBD2. Trimming cost V 5 bases and J 3 bases; bases outside gene matches: 9. Looked up from germline, CDR1 is SGHTA and CDR2 is FQGNSA. This CDR3 has 15 amino acids. DNA of the CDR3: TGTGCCAGCAGCCCCCCGACTAGCGCTTACTACGAGCAGTACTTC. This sequence encodes CASSPPTSAYYEQYF.

In its sample, this clonotype was seen a few times. The rearrangement links TRBV5-1 to TRBJ2-7; tentatively, D is TRBD1 or TRBD2 (6 bases each). The CDR3 contains 14 residues. V was clipped by 6 bases and J by 2 bases, with 15 bases between them. Germline V lookup: CDR1 SGHRS, CDR2 YFSETQ. The DNA of the CDR3 is TGCGCCAGCAATCCAGGGGAGGAGGCCTACGAGCAGTACTTC. It translates to CASNPGEEAYEQYF.

This clonotype was seen a handful of times. The chain is built from TRBV9 and TRBJ2-3; D ambiguous. Germline lookup yields CDR1 SGDLS and CDR2 YYNGEE. With 0 bases removed from V and 0 bases from J, the gap between germline ends came to 5 bases. This CDR3 contains 14 residues. CDR3 DNA sequence: TGTGCCAGCAGCGTAGGTACTAGCACAGATACGCAGTATTTT. Its translation is CASSVGTSTDTQYF. The full variable domain, completed using reference TRBV9 and TRBJ2-3, is DSGVTQTPKHLITATGQRVTLRCSPRSGDLSVYWYQQSLDQGLQFLIQYYNGEERAKGNILERFSAQQFPDLHSELNLSSLELGDSALYFCASSVGTSTDTQYFGPGTRLTVL.

This clonotype has just a few counts. The chain links TRBV5-8 to TRBJ1-2, with D unclear. V was trimmed by 0 bases and J by 4 bases, leaving 16 bases between them. Germline V gene lookup returns CDR1 SGHTS and CDR2 YDEGEE. The CDR3 contains 16 residues. Here the CDR3 reads CASSLGAMEGIYGYTF. CDR3 in DNA: TGTGCCAGCAGCTTGGGTGCGATGGAGGGCATCTATGGCTACACCTTC.

The chain uses TRBV10-1 and TRBJ2-3; 7 bases map to TRBD1. This CDR3 is 15 amino acids long. Germline CDR1 and CDR2: WNHNN and SYGVQD (reference sequence). Trimming cost V 4 bases and J 2 bases; bases outside gene matches: 6. CDR3 nucleotide sequence: TGCGCCAGCAGTGGGCACAGGGGATCCACAGATACGCAGTATTTT. Translation gives CASSGHRGSTDTQYF.

In this sample, this clonotype turned up many times. The chain links TRBV27 to TRBJ2-6; D remains unclear. The V end lost 4 bases, the J end lost 0 bases, and 7 bases lay between the germline ends. Germline lookup yields CDR1 MNHEY and CDR2 SMNVEV (reference sequence). The CDR3 runs to 15 residues. The DNA for the CDR3 is TGTGCCAGCAGTTCCCAGGTCTCTGGGGCCAACGTCCTGACTTTC. The encoded protein is CASSSQVSGANVLTF.

The J gene is TRBJ1-5, the V gene TRBV7-9; no clear D. The CDR3 is 14 amino acids. Trimming pared 0 bases from V and 6 bases from J, leaving 9 bases between. Germline V CDR1 and CDR2: SEHNR, FQNEAQ (reference sequence). The CDR3 DNA reads TGTGCCAGCAGCTTAGCATCTTCACCTCAGCCCCAGCATTTT. It translates to CASSLASSPQPQHF.

This clonotype was counted ten times or more. Here the CDR3 reads CASSPGRSETQYF. CDR3 DNA: TGTGCCAGCAGCCCCGGACGGTCCGAGACCCAGTACTTC. The J gene is TRBJ2-5, the V gene TRBV11-2; the D is unclear. Germline lookup yields CDR1 SGHAT and CDR2 FQNNGV. V was cut by 5 bases and J by 5 bases, with 12 bases left in between. CDR3 length equals 13 residues.

The CDR3 DNA reads as TGCGCCAGCAGCCACAAGGACAGGGGGGGTCACGAGCAGTACTTC. This gives the protein CASSHKDRGGHEQYF. The gene calls are TRBV5-1 and TRBJ2-7; 10 bases are shared with TRBD1. The CDR3 is 15 residues long. The germline V gene has CDR1 SGHRS and CDR2 YFSETQ. The ends lost 4 bases at V and 5 bases at J; junction bases unmatched: 9.